A selection of T cell receptor beta chains follows, all from one sample in a study of blood T cell repertoires in COVID-19. Assay: immunoSEQ multiplex PCR; the TCRdb copy retains only in-frame clones and omits some. The sample shows 350,000 or so clones, around 87% of them seen only once. Sequencing input: peripheral blood. These receptors were obtained from a woman aged 25 to 39 with COVID-19, enrolled during active disease. The conserved cysteine and the conserved F or W are not part of the CDR3 here. Clone size is shown for a subset of rows, as once, few, many or a class of expanded clone.

V	J	size	length	CDR3
TRBV30	TRBJ2-7	.	12	AWSVGGSSYEQY
TRBV12-3/TRBV12-4	TRBJ2-5	.	11	ASSLRSQETQY
TRBV6-1	TRBJ2-3	.	13	ASSEDRGYTDTQY
TRBV19	TRBJ2-7	.	13	ASSYRGTGGLEQY
TRBV28	TRBJ2-2	.	18	ASSLSGTGGKIANTGELF
TRBV6-5	TRBJ2-7	.	13	ASSPLLSGRGEQY
TRBV5-4	TRBJ2-7	.	13	ASSPSGTEPYEQY
TRBV12-3/TRBV12-4	TRBJ2-1	.	10	ASSPPDTEQF
TRBV7-2	TRBJ1-3	.	13	ASSLRGLSGNTIY
TRBV19	TRBJ2-7	few	12	ASSMSGRFDEQY
TRBV2	TRBJ2-1	.	11	ATGAGGREEQF
TRBV14	TRBJ2-3	.	17	ASSRTGLAGGTRTDTQY
TRBV30	TRBJ1-5	.	13	AWSDWTGSYQPQH
TRBV30	TRBJ1-1	.	8	AGGATEAF
TRBV28	TRBJ1-1	.	14	ASRKQGLGGNTEAF
TRBV2	TRBJ2-7	.	12	ASSEGTAGYEQY
TRBV5-4	TRBJ1-1	.	12	ASSLGQGASEAF
TRBV29-1	TRBJ1-6	.	11	SSGPRDNSPLH
TRBV28	TRBJ2-3	once	13	ASSLGTGVTDTQY
TRBV3-1/TRBV3-2	TRBJ2-5	.	10	ASSQRQETQY
TRBV5-4	TRBJ2-1	.	12	ASSVEETYNEQF
TRBV10-3	TRBJ2-3	.	11	ASNSGSTDTQY
TRBV30	TRBJ1-6	.	12	AWSVTGNNSPLH